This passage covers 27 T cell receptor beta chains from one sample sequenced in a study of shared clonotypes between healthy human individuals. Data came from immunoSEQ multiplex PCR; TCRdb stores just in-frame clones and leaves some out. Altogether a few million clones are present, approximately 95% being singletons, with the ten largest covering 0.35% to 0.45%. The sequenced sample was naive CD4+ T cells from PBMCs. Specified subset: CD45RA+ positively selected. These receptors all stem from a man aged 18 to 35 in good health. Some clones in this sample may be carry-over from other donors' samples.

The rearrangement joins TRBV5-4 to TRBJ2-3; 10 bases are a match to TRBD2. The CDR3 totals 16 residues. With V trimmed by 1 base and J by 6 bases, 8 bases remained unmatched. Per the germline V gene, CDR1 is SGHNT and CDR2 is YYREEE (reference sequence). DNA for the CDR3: TGTGCCAGCAGCTTGAGTAGCGGGAGGCGTCCGGATACGCAGTATTTT. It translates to CASSLSSGRRPDTQYF.

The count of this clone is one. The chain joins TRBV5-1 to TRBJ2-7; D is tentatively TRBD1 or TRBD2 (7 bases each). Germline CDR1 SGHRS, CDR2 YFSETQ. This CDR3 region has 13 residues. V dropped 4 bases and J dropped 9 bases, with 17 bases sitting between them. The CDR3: CASSLTQGGTQYF. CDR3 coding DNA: TGCGCCAGCAGCCTAACGCAGGGGGGGACGCAGTACTTC.

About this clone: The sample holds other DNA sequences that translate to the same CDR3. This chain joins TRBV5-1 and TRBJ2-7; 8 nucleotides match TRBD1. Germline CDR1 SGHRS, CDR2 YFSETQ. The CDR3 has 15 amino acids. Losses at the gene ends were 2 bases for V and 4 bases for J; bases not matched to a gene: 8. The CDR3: CASSFSGTGPYEQYF. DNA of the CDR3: TGCGCCAGCAGCTTCTCGGGGACAGGACCATACGAGCAGTACTTC.

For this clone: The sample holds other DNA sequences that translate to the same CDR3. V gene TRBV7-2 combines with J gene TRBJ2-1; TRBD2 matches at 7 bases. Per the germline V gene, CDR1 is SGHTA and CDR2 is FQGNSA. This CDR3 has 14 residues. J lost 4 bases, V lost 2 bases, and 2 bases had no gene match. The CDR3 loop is CASSLLAVYNEQFF. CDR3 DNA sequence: TGTGCCAGCAGCTTACTAGCGGTTTACAATGAGCAGTTCTTC.

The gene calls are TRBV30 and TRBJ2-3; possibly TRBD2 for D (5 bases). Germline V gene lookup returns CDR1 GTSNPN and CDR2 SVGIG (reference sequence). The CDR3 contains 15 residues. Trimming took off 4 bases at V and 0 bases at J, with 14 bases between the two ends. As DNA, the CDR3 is TGTGCCTGGAACCGAGGAGCGGACAGCACAGATACGCAGTATTTT. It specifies CAWNRGADSTDTQYF.

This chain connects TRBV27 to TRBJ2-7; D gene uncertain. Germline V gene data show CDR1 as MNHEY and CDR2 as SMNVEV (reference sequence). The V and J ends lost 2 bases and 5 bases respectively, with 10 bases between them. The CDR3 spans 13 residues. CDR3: CASSLIRTNEQYF. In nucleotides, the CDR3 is TGTGCCAGCAGTTTAATTCGGACGAACGAGCAGTACTTC.

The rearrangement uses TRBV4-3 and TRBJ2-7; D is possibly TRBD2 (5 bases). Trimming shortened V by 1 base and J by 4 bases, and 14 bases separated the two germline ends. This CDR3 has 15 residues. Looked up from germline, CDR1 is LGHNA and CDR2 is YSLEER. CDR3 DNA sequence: TGCGCCAGCAGCCAAGCCGGCGGGCTGGGATACGAGCAGTACTTC. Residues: CASSQAGGLGYEQYF.

In nucleotides, the CDR3 is TGTGCCAGCAGCGTTGCCGGGACAATTAGTGAAGCTTTCTTT. Its translation: CASSVAGTISEAFF. V and J are TRBV7-2 and TRBJ1-1; D possibly corresponds to TRBD1 (6 bases). V was cut by 5 bases and J by 7 bases, with 17 bases left in between. This CDR3 is 14 amino acids long. Germline CDR1 reads SGHTA; CDR2 reads FQGNSA. The variable domain in full, with the rest retrieved from reference TRBV7-2 and TRBJ1-1, is GAGVSQSPSNKVTEKGKDVELRCDPISGHTALYWYRQSLGQGLEFLIYFQGNSAPDKSGLPSDRFSAERTGGSVSTLTIQRTQQEDSAVYLCASSVAGTISEAFFGQGTRLTVV.

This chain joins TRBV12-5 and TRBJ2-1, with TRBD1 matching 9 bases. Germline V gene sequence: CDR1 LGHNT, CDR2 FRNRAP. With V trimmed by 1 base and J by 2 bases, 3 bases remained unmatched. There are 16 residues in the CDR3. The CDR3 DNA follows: TGTGCTAGTGGTTTGGCGACAGGGGGACCCTACAATGAGCAGTTCTTC. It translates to CASGLATGGPYNEQFF. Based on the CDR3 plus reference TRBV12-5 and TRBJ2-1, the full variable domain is DARVTQTPRHKVTEMGQEVTMRCQPILGHNTVFWYRQTMMQGLELLAYFRNRAPLDDSGMPKDRFSAEMPDATLATLKIQPSEPRDSAVYFCASGLATGGPYNEQFFGPGTRLTVL.

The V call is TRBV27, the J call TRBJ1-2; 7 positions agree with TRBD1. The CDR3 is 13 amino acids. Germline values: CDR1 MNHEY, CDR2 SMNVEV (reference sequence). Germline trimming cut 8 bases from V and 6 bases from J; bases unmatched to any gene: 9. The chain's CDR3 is CASRQGVEDGYTF. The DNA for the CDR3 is TGTGCCAGCCGTCAGGGGGTTGAAGATGGCTACACCTTC.

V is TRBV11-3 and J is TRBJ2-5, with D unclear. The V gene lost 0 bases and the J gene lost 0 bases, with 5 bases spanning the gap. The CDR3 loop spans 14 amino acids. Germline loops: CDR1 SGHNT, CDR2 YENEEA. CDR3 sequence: CASSLDPYQETQYF. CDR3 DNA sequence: TGTGCCAGCAGCTTAGACCCGTACCAAGAGACCCAGTACTTC.

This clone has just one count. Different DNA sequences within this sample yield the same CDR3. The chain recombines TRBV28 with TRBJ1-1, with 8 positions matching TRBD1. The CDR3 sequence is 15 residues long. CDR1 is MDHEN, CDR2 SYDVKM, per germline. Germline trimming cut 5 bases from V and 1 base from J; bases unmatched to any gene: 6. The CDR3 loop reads CASSPSGTGNTEAFF. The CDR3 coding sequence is TGTGCCAGCAGTCCCTCCGGGACAGGGAACACTGAAGCTTTCTTT.

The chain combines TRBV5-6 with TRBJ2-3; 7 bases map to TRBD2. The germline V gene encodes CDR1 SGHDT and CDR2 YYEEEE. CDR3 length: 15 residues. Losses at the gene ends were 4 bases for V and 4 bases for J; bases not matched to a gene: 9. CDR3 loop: CASSLGRGLADTQYF. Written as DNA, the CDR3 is TGTGCCAGCAGCCTAGGGAGGGGTCTGGCAGATACGCAGTATTTT. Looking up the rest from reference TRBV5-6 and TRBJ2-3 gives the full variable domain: DAGVTQSPTHLIKTRGQQVTLRCSPKSGHDTVSWYQQALGQGPQFIFQYYEEEERQRGNFPDRFSGHQFPNYSSELNVNALLLGDSALYLCASSLGRGLADTQYFGPGTRLTVL.

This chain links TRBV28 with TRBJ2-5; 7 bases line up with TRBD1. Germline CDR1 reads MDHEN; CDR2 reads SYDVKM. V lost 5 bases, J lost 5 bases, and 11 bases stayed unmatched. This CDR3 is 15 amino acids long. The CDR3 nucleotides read TGTGCCAGCAGTCCCTGGACAGGACGGTGGGAGACCCAGTACTTC. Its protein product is CASSPWTGRWETQYF.

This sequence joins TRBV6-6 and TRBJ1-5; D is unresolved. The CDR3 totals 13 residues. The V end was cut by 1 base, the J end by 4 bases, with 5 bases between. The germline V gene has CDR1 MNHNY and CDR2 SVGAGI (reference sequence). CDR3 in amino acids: CASSYLENQPQHF. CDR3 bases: TGTGCCAGCAGTTACTTGGAAAATCAGCCCCAGCATTTT.

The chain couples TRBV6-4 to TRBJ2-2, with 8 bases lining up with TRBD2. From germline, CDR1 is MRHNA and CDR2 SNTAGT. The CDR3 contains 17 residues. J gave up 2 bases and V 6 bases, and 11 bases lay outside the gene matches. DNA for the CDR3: TGTGCCAGCAGCGAACGGAGCGGGAGTCGTAACACCGGGGAGCTGTTTTTT. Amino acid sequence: CASSERSGSRNTGELFF.

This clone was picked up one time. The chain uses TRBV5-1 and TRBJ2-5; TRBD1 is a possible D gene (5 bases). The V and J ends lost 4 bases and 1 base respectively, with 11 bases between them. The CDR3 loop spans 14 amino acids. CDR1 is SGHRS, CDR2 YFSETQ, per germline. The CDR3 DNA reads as TGCGCCAGCAGCCAGGGCTTGGTCCAAGAGACCCAGTACTTC. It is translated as CASSQGLVQETQYF. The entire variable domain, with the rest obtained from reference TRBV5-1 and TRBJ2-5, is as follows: KAGVTQTPRYLIKTRGQQVTLSCSPISGHRSVSWYQQTPGQGLQFLFEYFSETQRNKGNFPGRFSGRQFSNSRSEMNVSTLELGDSALYLCASSQGLVQETQYFGPGTRLLVL.

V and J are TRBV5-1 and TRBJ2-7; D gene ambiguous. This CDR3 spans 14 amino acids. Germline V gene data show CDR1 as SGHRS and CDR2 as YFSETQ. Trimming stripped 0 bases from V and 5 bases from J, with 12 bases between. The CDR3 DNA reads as TGCGCCAGCAGCTTGGGGCATAGACTGAACGAGCAGTACTTC. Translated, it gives CASSLGHRLNEQYF.

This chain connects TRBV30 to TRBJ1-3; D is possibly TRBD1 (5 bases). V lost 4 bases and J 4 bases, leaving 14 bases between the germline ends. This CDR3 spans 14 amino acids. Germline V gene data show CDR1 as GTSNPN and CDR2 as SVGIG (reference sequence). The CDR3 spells CAWTREPTGNTIYF. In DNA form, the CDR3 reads TGTGCCTGGACCAGGGAGCCGACGGGAAACACCATATATTTT.

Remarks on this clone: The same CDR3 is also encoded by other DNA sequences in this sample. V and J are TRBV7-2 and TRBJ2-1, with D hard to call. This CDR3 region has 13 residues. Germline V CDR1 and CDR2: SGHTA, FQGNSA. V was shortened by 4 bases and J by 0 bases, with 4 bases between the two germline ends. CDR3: CASSSSSYNEQFF. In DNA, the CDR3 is TGTGCCAGCAGCTCCAGCTCCTACAATGAGCAGTTCTTC.

This CDR3 reads CASSLRRVQGGELFF. DNA for the CDR3: TGTGCCAGCAGCTTGAGACGGGTTCAGGGCGGGGAGCTGTTTTTT. The chain recombines TRBV5-6 with TRBJ2-2; possible D gene TRBD1, 5 bases. The germline CDR1 and CDR2 sequences are SGHDT and YYEEEE. The CDR3 length is 15 residues. The ends were cut back, 1 base at V and 7 bases at J, with 14 bases in the middle.

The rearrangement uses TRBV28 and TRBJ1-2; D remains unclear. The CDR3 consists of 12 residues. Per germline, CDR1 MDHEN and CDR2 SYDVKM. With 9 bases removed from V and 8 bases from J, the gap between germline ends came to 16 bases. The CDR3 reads CASGVGALGYTF. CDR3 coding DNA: TGTGCCAGTGGGGTGGGCGCGTTAGGCTACACCTTC.

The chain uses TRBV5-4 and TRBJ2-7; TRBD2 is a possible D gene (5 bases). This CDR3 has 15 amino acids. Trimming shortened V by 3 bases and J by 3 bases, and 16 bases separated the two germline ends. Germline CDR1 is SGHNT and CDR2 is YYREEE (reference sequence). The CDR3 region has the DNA TGTGCCAGCAGCTCGAGAAGGGAGTGGGACTACGAGCAGTACTTC. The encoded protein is CASSSRREWDYEQYF.

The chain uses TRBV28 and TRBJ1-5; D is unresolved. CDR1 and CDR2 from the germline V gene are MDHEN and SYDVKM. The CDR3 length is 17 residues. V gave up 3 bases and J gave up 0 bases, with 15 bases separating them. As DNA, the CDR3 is TGTGCCAGCAGTTTGCTTCAGAACACCCCTAGCAATCAGCCCCAGCATTTT. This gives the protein CASSLLQNTPSNQPQHF.

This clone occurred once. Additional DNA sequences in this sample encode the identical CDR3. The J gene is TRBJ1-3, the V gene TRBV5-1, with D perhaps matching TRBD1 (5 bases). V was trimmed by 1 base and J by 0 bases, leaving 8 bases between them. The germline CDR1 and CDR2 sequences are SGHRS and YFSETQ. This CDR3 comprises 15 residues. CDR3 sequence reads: CASSLPQGSGNTIYF. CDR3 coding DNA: TGCGCCAGCAGCTTGCCCCAGGGCTCTGGAAACACCATATATTTT. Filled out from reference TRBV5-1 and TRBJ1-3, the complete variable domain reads KAGVTQTPRYLIKTRGQQVTLSCSPISGHRSVSWYQQTPGQGLQFLFEYFSETQRNKGNFPGRFSGRQFSNSRSEMNVSTLELGDSALYLCASSLPQGSGNTIYFGEGSWLTVV.

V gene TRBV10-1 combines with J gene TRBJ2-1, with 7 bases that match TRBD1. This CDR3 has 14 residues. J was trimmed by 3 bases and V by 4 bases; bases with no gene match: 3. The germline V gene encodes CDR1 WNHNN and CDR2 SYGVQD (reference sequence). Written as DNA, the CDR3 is TGCGCCAGCAGTGGAACAGGGGTCTACAATGAGCAGTTCTTC. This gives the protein CASSGTGVYNEQFF.

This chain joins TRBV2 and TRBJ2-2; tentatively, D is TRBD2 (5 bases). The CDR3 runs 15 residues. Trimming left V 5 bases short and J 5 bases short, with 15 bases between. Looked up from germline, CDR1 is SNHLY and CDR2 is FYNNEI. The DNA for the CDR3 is TGTGCCAGCAGTAAGGACTTAGGAGGAACCGGGGAGCTGTTTTTT. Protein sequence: CASSKDLGGTGELFF.